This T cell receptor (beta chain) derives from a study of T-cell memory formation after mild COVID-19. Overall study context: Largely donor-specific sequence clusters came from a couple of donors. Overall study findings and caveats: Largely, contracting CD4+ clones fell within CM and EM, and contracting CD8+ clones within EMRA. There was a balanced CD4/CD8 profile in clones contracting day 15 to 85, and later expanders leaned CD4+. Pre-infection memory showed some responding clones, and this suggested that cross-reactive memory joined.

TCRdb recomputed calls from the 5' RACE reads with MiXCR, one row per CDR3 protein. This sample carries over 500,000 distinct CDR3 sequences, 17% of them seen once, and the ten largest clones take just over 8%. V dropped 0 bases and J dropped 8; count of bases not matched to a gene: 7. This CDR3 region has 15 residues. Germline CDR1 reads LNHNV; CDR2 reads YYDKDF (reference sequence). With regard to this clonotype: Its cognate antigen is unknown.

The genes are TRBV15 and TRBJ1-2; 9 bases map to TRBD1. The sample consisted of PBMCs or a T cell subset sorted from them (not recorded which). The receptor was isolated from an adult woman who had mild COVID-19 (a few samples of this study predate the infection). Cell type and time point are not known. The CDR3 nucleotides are TGTGCCACCAGCAGAGATAAAACAGGGGGCAAAGGCTACACCTTC. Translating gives CATSRDKTGGKGYTF.